Described below is a single T cell receptor beta chain sequence and its context. These data are taken from a study of T-cell memory formation after mild COVID-19. There are 16 residues in the CDR3. Per the germline V gene, CDR1 is SGHAT and CDR2 is FQNNGV. The V end lost 1 base, the J end lost 0 bases, and 12 bases lay between the germline ends. TCRdb ran MiXCR on the 5' RACE reads and lists one entry per CDR3 protein. The sample holds fewer than 200,000 distinct CDR3 sequences; around 20% are singletons and the top ten take roughly 4%. This clonotype was sampled from a man in his late teens or twenties who had mild COVID-19 (a few samples of this study predate the infection). Cell type and time point are not known. The sequencing sample was made of PBMCs or a T cell subset sorted from them (not recorded which). The chain employs TRBV11-2 and TRBJ1-1; D not certain. CDR3 sequence: CASSLVADGMNTEAFF. CDR3 nucleotide sequence: TGTGCCAGCAGCTTAGTGGCGGACGGCATGAACACTGAAGCTTTCTTT.